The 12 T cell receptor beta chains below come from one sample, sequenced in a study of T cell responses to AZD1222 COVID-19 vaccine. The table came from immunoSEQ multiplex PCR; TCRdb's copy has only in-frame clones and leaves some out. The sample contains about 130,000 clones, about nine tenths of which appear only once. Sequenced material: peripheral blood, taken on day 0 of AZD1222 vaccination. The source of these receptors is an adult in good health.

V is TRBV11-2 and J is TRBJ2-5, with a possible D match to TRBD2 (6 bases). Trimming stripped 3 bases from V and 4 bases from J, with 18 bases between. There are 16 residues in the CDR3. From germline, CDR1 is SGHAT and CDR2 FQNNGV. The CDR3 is CASSFAPGGLGETQYF. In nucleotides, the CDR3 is TGTGCCAGCAGCTTCGCCCCCGGGGGTTTGGGAGAGACCCAGTACTTC.

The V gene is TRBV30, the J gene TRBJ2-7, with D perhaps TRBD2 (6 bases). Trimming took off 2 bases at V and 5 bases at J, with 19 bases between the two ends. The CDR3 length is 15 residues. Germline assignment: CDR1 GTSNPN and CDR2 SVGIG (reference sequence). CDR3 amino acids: CAWSRSAGILHEQYF. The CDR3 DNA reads TGTGCCTGGAGTAGGTCGGCGGGAATTCTCCACGAGCAGTACTTC. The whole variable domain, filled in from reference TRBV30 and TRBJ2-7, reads SQTIHQWPATLVQPVGSPLSLECTVEGTSNPNLYWYRQAAGRGLQLLFYSVGIGQISSEVPQNLSASRPQDRQFILSSKKLLLSDSGFYLCAWSRSAGILHEQYFGPGTRLTVT.

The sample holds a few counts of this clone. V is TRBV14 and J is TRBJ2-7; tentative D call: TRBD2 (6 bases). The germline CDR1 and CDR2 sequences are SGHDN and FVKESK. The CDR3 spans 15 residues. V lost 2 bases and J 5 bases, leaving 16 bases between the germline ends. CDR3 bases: TGTGCCAGCAGCCAAATTTCCGGAGGGAAGGACGAGCAGTACTTC. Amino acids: CASSQISGGKDEQYF.

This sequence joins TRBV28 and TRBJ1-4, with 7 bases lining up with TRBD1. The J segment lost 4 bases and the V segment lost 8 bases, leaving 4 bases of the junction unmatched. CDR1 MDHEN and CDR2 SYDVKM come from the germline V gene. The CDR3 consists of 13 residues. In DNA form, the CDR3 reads TGTGCCAGCCGGGACAGCCTTAATGAAAAACTGTTTTTT. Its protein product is CASRDSLNEKLFF.

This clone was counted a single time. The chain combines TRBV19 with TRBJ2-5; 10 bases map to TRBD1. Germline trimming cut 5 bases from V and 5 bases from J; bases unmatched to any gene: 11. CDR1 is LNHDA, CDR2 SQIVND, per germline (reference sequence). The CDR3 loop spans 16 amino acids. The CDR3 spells CASSAPSGTGVETQYF. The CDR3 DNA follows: TGTGCCAGTAGTGCTCCCTCCGGGACAGGGGTGGAGACCCAGTACTTC.

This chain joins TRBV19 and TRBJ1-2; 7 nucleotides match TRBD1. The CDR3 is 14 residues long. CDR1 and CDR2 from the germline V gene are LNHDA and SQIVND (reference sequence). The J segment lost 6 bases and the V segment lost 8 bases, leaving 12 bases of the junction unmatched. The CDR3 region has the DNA TGTGCCAGTTATGCCACAGGGGAACTAGATGGCTACACCTTC. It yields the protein CASYATGELDGYTF.

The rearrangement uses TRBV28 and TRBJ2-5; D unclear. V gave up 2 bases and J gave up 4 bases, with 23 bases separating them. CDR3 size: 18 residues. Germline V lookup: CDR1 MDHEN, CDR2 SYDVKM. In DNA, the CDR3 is TGTGCCAGCAGTTTACCCCCCATCGACCCGAAAAGAAGAGAGACCCAGTACTTC. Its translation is CASSLPPIDPKRRETQYF. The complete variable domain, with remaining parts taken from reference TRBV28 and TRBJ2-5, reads DVKVTQSSRYLVKRTGEKVFLECVQDMDHENMFWYRQDPGLGLRLIYFSYDVKMKEKGDIPEGYSVSREKKERFSLILESASTNQTSMYLCASSLPPIDPKRRETQYFGPGTRLLVL.

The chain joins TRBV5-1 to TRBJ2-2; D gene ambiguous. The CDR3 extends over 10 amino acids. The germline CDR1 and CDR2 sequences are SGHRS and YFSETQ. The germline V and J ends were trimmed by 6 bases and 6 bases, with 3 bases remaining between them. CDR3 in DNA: TGCGCCAGCAACTCCGGGGAGCTGTTTTTT. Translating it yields CASNSGELFF.

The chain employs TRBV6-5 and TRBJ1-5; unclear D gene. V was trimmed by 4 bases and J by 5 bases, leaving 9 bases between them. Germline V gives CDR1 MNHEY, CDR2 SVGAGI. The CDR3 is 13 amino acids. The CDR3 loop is CASSSTADQPQHF. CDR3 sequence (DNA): TGTGCCAGCAGTTCAACCGCAGATCAGCCCCAGCATTTT.

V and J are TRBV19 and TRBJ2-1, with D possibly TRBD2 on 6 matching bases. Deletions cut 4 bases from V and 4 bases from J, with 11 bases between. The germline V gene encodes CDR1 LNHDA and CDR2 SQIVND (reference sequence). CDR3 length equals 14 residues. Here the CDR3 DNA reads TGTGCCAGTAGTAACCGGGGGAGATACAATGAGCAGTTCTTC. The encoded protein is CASSNRGRYNEQFF.

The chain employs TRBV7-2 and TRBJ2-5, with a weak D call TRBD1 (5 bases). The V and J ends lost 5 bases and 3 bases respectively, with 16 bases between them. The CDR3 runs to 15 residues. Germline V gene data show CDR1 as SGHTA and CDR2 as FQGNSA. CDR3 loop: CASSEGVYRKETQYF. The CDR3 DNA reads TGTGCCAGCAGCGAAGGGGTATACCGAAAAGAGACCCAGTACTTC.

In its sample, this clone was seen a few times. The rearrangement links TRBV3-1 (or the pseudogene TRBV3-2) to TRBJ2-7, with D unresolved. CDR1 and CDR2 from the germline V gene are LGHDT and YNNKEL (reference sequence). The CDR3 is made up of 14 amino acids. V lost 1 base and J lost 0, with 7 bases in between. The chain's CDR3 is CASSQGVGSYEQYF. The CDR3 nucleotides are TGTGCCAGCAGCCAAGGTGTGGGCTCCTACGAGCAGTACTTC.